The 27 T cell receptor beta chains in this list originate from one sample, sequenced in a study of blood T cell repertoires in COVID-19. Using immunoSEQ multiplex PCR, the repertoire was profiled, and TCRdb retains in-frame clones only, with some absent. The sample records about 150,000 clones, roughly 89% being singletons. The sequencing sample was made of peripheral blood. The receptors stem from a man aged 50 or older with acute or convalescent COVID-19.

This rearrangement joins TRBV6-2 or TRBV6-3 to TRBJ1-1; tentatively, D is TRBD1 (5 bases). CDR1 MNHEY and CDR2 SVGEGT come from the germline V gene. CDR3 length equals 11 residues. Trimming cost V 6 bases and J 10 bases, with 12 bases left between them. The CDR3 sequence is CASSLGQGAFF. In nucleotides, the CDR3 is TGTGCCAGCAGCCTTGGACAAGGAGCTTTCTTT.

The chain is built from TRBV7-6 and TRBJ2-2, with TRBD2 matching over 10 bases. There are 15 residues in the CDR3. J lost 4 bases, V lost 5 bases, and 4 bases had no gene match. Germline values: CDR1 SGHVS, CDR2 FNYEAQ. CDR3 DNA sequence: TGTGCCAGCAGCCGTAGCGGGGGGCCCACCGGGGAGCTGTTTTTT. Translating it yields CASSRSGGPTGELFF.

CDR3 loop: CASSETGGASYEQYV. In DNA, the CDR3 is TGTGCCAGCAGTGAAACAGGGGGCGCCTCCTACGAGCAGTACGTC. The chain links TRBV6-1 to TRBJ2-7, with TRBD1 matching 9 bases. The CDR3 runs 15 residues. Trimming cost V 2 bases and J 0 bases; bases outside gene matches: 2. The V gene's germline CDR1 is MNHNS and CDR2 SASEGT.

J is TRBJ1-5 and V is TRBV19, with 7 bases identical to TRBD1. V trimming: 1 base; J trimming: 0 bases; junction bases outside the gene matches: 9. CDR3 length: 18 amino acids. CDR1 LNHDA and CDR2 SQIVND come from the germline V gene (reference sequence). This CDR3 is CASSIARGQPHSNQPQHF. In DNA form, the CDR3 reads TGTGCCAGTAGTATAGCAAGGGGACAGCCGCATAGCAATCAGCCCCAGCATTTT.

The chain is built from TRBV7-3 and TRBJ2-3, with 8 bases identical to TRBD2. J lost 7 bases, V lost 1 base, and 7 bases had no gene match. CDR3 length: 15 amino acids. In germline, CDR1 is SGHTA, CDR2 FQGTGA. In nucleotides, the CDR3 is TGTGCCAGCAGCTTAAATCCGGGAGGGCCAAATACGCAGTATTTT. Encoded protein: CASSLNPGGPNTQYF.

This chain joins TRBV2 and TRBJ1-1; the match to TRBD1 covers 10 bases. This CDR3 contains 13 residues. CDR1 is SNHLY, CDR2 FYNNEI, per germline. The trim removed 6 bases at V and 3 bases at J, leaving 1 base unmatched. As DNA, the CDR3 is TGTGCCAGCAGCGGGACAGGGGACACTGAAGCTTTCTTT. Amino acids: CASSGTGDTEAFF.

The chain links TRBV19 to TRBJ2-3; possible D gene TRBD2, 5 bases. The CDR3 is 14 residues long. The ends were cut back, 5 bases at V and 1 base at J, with 10 bases in the middle. Germline CDR1 reads LNHDA; CDR2 reads SQIVND (reference sequence). This chain's CDR3 is CASSSPGGTDTQYF. The CDR3 DNA reads TGTGCCAGTAGTTCCCCCGGGGGCACAGATACGCAGTATTTT.

V usage is TRBV4-1 and J usage is TRBJ2-3; 7 bases map to TRBD1. The CDR3 contains 15 residues. Germline V gives CDR1 MGHRA, CDR2 YSYEKL. Unmatched junction bases numbered 8, after V lost 4 bases and J lost 4 bases. CDR3 in DNA: TGCGCCAGCAGCCCGGGACAGCCTAGGGCAGATACGCAGTATTTT. Translation gives CASSPGQPRADTQYF.

J is TRBJ1-5 and V is TRBV19, with D possibly matching TRBD1 (5 bases). The CDR3 is 17 residues long. The germline V gene has CDR1 LNHDA and CDR2 SQIVND (reference sequence). Trimming pared 4 bases from V and 4 bases from J, leaving 20 bases between. The CDR3 DNA reads as TGTGCCAGTAGTAACTTGAATGGCGTTCGGGGGAATCAGCCCCAGCATTTT. It specifies CASSNLNGVRGNQPQHF.

V gene TRBV6-2 or TRBV6-3 combines with J gene TRBJ1-5, with TRBD1 matching over 8 bases. The end of the DNA fits TRBJ2-3 better, so the J call may be wrong. This CDR3 comprises 16 residues. Germline values: CDR1 MNHEY, CDR2 SVGEGT. CDR3 coding DNA: TGTGCCAGCAGCTCGGGACAGGTCCATAGCAATCAGCCCCAGTATTTT. This gives the protein CASSSGQVHSNQPQYF.

The chain uses TRBV7-8 and TRBJ2-2; 7 nucleotides line up with TRBD1. The V segment lost 3 bases and the J segment 2 bases; nucleotides outside the gene matches: 6. The CDR3 sequence is 16 residues long. Per the germline V gene, CDR1 is SGHVS and CDR2 is FQNEAQ. As DNA, the CDR3 is TGTGCCAGCAGCTTGAGGGGACAGCCCAACACCGGGGAGCTGTTTTTT. Its translation is CASSLRGQPNTGELFF.

The V call is TRBV27, the J call TRBJ1-2, with D possibly TRBD1 on 6 matching bases. This CDR3 has 17 residues. The V gene lost 5 bases and the J gene lost 5 bases, with 24 bases spanning the gap. In germline, CDR1 is MNHEY, CDR2 SMNVEV (reference sequence). The CDR3 reads CASSPQSGTLEPYGYTF. The CDR3 coding sequence is TGTGCCAGCAGTCCCCAATCCGGGACACTTGAGCCGTATGGCTACACCTTC.

This clone was observed once. This chain links TRBV4-2 with TRBJ1-1, with 9 positions matching TRBD1. Losses at the gene ends were 3 bases for V and 6 bases for J; bases not matched to a gene: 5. CDR1 and CDR2 (germline): LGHNA, YNFKEQ. This CDR3 has 14 amino acids. The CDR3 DNA reads as TGTGCCAGCAGCCAGGGGGACAGGGAGCCTGAAGCTTTCTTT. Its translation is CASSQGDREPEAFF.

J is TRBJ1-2 and V is TRBV20-1; D is unclear. The germline V gene has CDR1 DFQATT and CDR2 SNEGSKA (reference sequence). V was trimmed by 4 bases and J by 8 bases, leaving 8 bases between them. The CDR3 is 10 amino acids. CDR3 sequence (DNA): TGCAGTGCTACCCCCCCGGGCTACACCTTC. The encoded protein is CSATPPGYTF.

V and J are TRBV5-6 and TRBJ2-2, with unresolved D. From germline, CDR1 is SGHDT and CDR2 YYEEEE. This CDR3 is built from 11 residues. Trimming removed 1 base at V and 7 bases at J, with 2 bases between. The CDR3 region has the DNA TGTGCCAGCAGCTTGTACGGGGAGCTGTTTTTT. Translating gives CASSLYGELFF.

Comments on this clone: Its ends do not fully match the called genes, so a read error is possible. The J gene is TRBJ2-1, the V gene TRBV7-9; 13 bases match TRBD2. Germline values: CDR1 SEHNR, CDR2 FQNEAQ (reference sequence). This CDR3 region has 13 residues. CDR3 coding DNA: TGTGCCAGCAGCTCTGGGACTAGCGGGACCGTGGTCTTC. This encodes CASSSGTSGTVVF.

The gene calls are TRBV28 and TRBJ1-5; TRBD1 agrees at 10 bases. The CDR3 is 17 residues long. CDR1 and CDR2 from the germline V gene are MDHEN and SYDVKM. J gave up 2 bases and V 4 bases, and 8 bases lay outside the gene matches. The CDR3 region has the DNA TGTGCCAGCAGTTCCTGGACAGGGGGAATGGGCAATCAGCCCCAGCATTTT. This translates into CASSSWTGGMGNQPQHF.

This chain joins TRBV27 and TRBJ2-3; possibly TRBD1 for D (5 bases). CDR1 and CDR2 from the germline V gene are MNHEY and SMNVEV (reference sequence). Trimming shortened V by 10 bases and J by 11 bases, and 22 bases separated the two germline ends. The CDR3 length is 13 residues. The CDR3 DNA sequence: TGTGCCACCACCGTCGTCAGCCAGGGTAGGCAGTATTTT. Amino acid sequence: CATTVVSQGRQYF.

This clone was counted a single time. V and J are TRBV19 and TRBJ2-3; 11 nucleotides align to TRBD2. The ends lost 8 bases at V and 3 bases at J; junction bases unmatched: 16. The CDR3 consists of 18 residues. Germline lookup yields CDR1 LNHDA and CDR2 SQIVND (reference sequence). CDR3: CASGAYGRLAGSTDTQYF. CDR3 in DNA: TGTGCCAGTGGGGCGTATGGGAGACTAGCGGGATCAACAGATACGCAGTATTTT.

The J gene is TRBJ2-1, the V gene TRBV11-3, with D hard to call. V lost 5 bases to trimming and J lost 6 bases, with 11 bases between them. The CDR3 totals 13 residues. The germline V gene has CDR1 SGHNT and CDR2 YENEEA. For the CDR3, the DNA is TGTGCCAGCAGCCCTATGATCGGCAATGAGCAGTTCTTC. Amino acids: CASSPMIGNEQFF.

The chain links TRBV30 to TRBJ2-3; 7 positions match TRBD1. The CDR3 runs 12 residues. Germline V gene sequence: CDR1 GTSNPN, CDR2 SVGIG (reference sequence). The CDR3 here is CARDSKGDTQYF. DNA for the CDR3: TGTGCGAGGGACAGCAAAGGGGATACGCAGTATTTT. The full variable domain, rest sourced from reference TRBV30 and TRBJ2-3, is SQTIHQWPATLVQPVGSPLSLECTVEGTSNPNLYWYRQAAGRGLQLLFYSVGIGQISSEVPQNLSASRPQDRQFILSSKKLLLSDSGFYLCARDSKGDTQYFGPGTRLTVL.

This chain uses TRBV20-1 with TRBJ2-7; 11 bases match TRBD2. V was pared by 3 bases and J by 1 base, with 11 bases of the junction left unmatched. Per germline, CDR1 DFQATT and CDR2 SNEGSKA (reference sequence). This CDR3 contains 17 residues. CDR3 in amino acids: CSASGFTSGRGSYEQYF. The DNA for the CDR3 is TGCAGTGCTAGTGGTTTCACTAGCGGGAGAGGGTCCTACGAGCAGTACTTC.

V usage is TRBV6-1 and J usage is TRBJ2-3; 12 bases map to TRBD2. This CDR3 region has 15 residues. The V and J ends lost 2 bases and 6 bases, in that order; junction bases with no gene match: 3. Germline V gene data show CDR1 as MNHNS and CDR2 as SASEGT. The CDR3 DNA reads as TGTGCCAGCAGTGAATGGACTAGCGGGACGGATACGCAGTATTTT. Protein sequence: CASSEWTSGTDTQYF.

This clone is a singleton in its sample. This rearrangement joins TRBV10-3 to TRBJ2-7; TRBD1 matches at 8 bases. The CDR3 covers 12 residues. Germline lookup yields CDR1 ENHRY and CDR2 SYGVKD. The junction had 6 bases not matched to a gene; V was cut back by 11 bases and J by 3 bases. CDR3 amino acids: CASSGTGYEQYV. DNA for the CDR3: TGTGCCTCATCCGGGACAGGCTACGAGCAGTACGTC.

This CDR3 is CASSLDSSMNTEAFF. DNA of the CDR3: TGTGCCAGCAGCTTAGATAGCTCAATGAACACTGAAGCTTTCTTT. The chain combines TRBV7-3 with TRBJ1-1; D is uncertain. V lost 2 bases, J lost 0 bases, and 10 bases lay in between. Germline CDR1 and CDR2: SGHTA and FQGTGA. The CDR3 extends over 15 amino acids.

This sequence joins TRBV10-1 and TRBJ1-5; 7 bases are shared with TRBD1. The CDR3 consists of 14 residues. Per germline, CDR1 WNHNN and CDR2 SYGVQD (reference sequence). Losses at the gene ends were 10 bases for V and 1 base for J; bases not matched to a gene: 7. This chain's CDR3 is CAIKDRYSNQPQHF. As DNA, the CDR3 is TGCGCCATTAAGGACAGGTACAGCAATCAGCCCCAGCATTTT.

The rearrangement uses TRBV28 and TRBJ2-3; no definite D call. V gave up 5 bases and J gave up 6 bases, with 15 bases separating them. The CDR3 is made up of 14 amino acids. The V gene's germline CDR1 is MDHEN and CDR2 SYDVKM. The CDR3 region is CASSPMLGRDTQYF. The CDR3 region has the DNA TGTGCCAGCAGTCCTATGTTGGGCAGGGATACGCAGTATTTT.